This T cell receptor beta chain was identified during a study of T cells after yellow fever vaccination. Broader study findings: Relatively few clonotypes were ones that appeared in both CD4 and CD8 compartments. FACS-sorted repertoires could harbor abundant contaminating bulk-population clonotypes.

This CDR3 is built from 15 residues. Germline CDR1 and CDR2: DFQATT and SNEGSKA (reference sequence). V gave up 0 bases and J gave up 5 bases, with 16 bases separating them. As for this clonotype: The antigen is not known.

TCRdb re-derived calls from the 5' RACE reads in MiXCR, one entry per CDR3 protein. This table holds some 600,000 distinct CDR3 sequences, roughly 12% found once. The input for sequencing was PBMCs, taken on the day of the yellow fever booster vaccination. The chain carries TRBV20-1 and TRBJ1-2; D perhaps matches TRBD1 (6 bases). This sequence was found in a man aged 25 to 40 who received the YFV17D yellow fever vaccine. CDR3 bases: TGCAGTGCTAGAGACCCGGACAGCGCGGGGTATGGCTACACCTTC. Residues: CSARDPDSAGYGYTF.